Presented here are 7 T cell receptor beta chains from one specimen sequenced in a study of blood T cells in healthy people across ages. A second about 7 to 11 cycle PCR used barcoded and J-beta primers. One entry per CDR3 protein results from TCRdb running MiXCR on the 5' RACE reads. Of about 800,000 distinct CDR3 sequences in the sample, 20% to 30% are singletons; the top ten hold under 4.5%. The data were also submitted as part of a second study, on T cells of mothers and their children.

Sequenced: blood. The receptors shown here come from a boy younger than 18 in good health.

The chain employs TRBV29-1 and TRBJ1-1, with 7 nucleotides matching TRBD1. This CDR3 has 15 amino acids. Per germline, CDR1 SQVTM and CDR2 ANQGSEA. Germline trimming cut 3 bases from V and 4 bases from J; bases unmatched to any gene: 11. The CDR3 loop reads CSVEGPYAGGTEAFF. The CDR3 DNA is TGCAGCGTTGAGGGCCCCTACGCAGGGGGCACTGAAGCTTTCTTT.

This clonotype was detected only a few times. The gene calls are TRBV4-3 and TRBJ1-4; D may be TRBD1 (5 bases). V lost 0 bases and J lost 3, with 8 bases in between. The CDR3 loop spans 15 amino acids. Germline V gene data show CDR1 as LGHNA and CDR2 as YSLEER. Written as DNA, the CDR3 is TGCGCCAGCAGCCAAGAGACAGAACCTAATGAAAAACTGTTTTTT. It is translated as CASSQETEPNEKLFF.

The table lists this clonotype with many counts. This sequence joins TRBV9 and TRBJ2-7; D uncertain. CDR1 and CDR2 (germline): SGDLS, YYNGEE. CDR3 size: 13 residues. Trimming shortened V by 6 bases and J by 7 bases, and 17 bases separated the two germline ends. This chain's CDR3 is CASNMLGMGEQYF. The DNA for the CDR3 is TGTGCCAGCAACATGCTTGGGATGGGGGAGCAGTACTTC.

The CDR3 spells CASIPMIGREGGYTF. CDR3 bases: TGTGCCAGCATCCCCATGATCGGCAGGGAGGGCGGCTACACCTTC. This chain connects TRBV7-9 to TRBJ1-2; tentatively, D is TRBD1 (5 bases). V was cut by 7 bases and J by 8 bases, with 23 bases left in between. From germline, CDR1 is SEHNR and CDR2 FQNEAQ (reference sequence). The CDR3 is 15 amino acids.

This clonotype was detected many times. This chain joins TRBV4-2 and TRBJ1-4; TRBD1 agrees at 9 bases. CDR3 length: 16 residues. Losses at the gene ends were 0 bases for V and 6 bases for J; bases not matched to a gene: 5. Germline CDR1 reads LGHNA; CDR2 reads YNFKEQ. The chain's CDR3 is CASSQDEGTGYEKLFF. The CDR3 DNA reads TGTGCCAGCAGCCAAGATGAGGGGACAGGGTATGAAAAACTGTTTTTT.

V gene TRBV14 combines with J gene TRBJ2-5, with D possibly matching TRBD1 (5 bases). This CDR3 contains 15 residues. V lost 0 bases and J 0 bases, leaving 8 bases between the germline ends. The germline CDR1 and CDR2 sequences are SGHDN and FVKESK. CDR3 residues: CASSQEQVYQETQYF. Written as DNA, the CDR3 is TGTGCCAGCAGCCAAGAACAGGTGTACCAAGAGACCCAGTACTTC.

The chain combines TRBV20-1 with TRBJ2-3, with TRBD2 matching 7 bases. Germline V gives CDR1 DFQATT, CDR2 SNEGSKA (reference sequence). The V gene end was trimmed by 4 bases and the J gene end by 5 bases; junction bases not matched to a gene: 15. The CDR3 runs 16 residues. This CDR3 reads CSAIEPDGLDGDTQYF. The CDR3, as DNA: TGCAGTGCTATAGAACCGGACGGACTAGATGGAGATACGCAGTATTTT.